This TCR beta chain was found in a study of OX40 agonist ivuxolimab in advanced cancers. This CDR3 region has 14 residues. Trimming took off 3 bases at V and 1 base at J, with 7 bases between the two ends. Germline V lookup: CDR1 LNHDA, CDR2 SQIVND (reference sequence). Only in-frame clones appear in the TCRdb table, and some are missing; sequencing was by immunoSEQ multiplex PCR. The table records more than 75,000 clones, 84% of them present only once. As to this clone: As yet, its antigen is unknown.

The study, taken as a whole, reports: At 0.1-3.0 mg/kg, partial responders had clonal expansion among the lowest observed. Relative to CD4+, CD8+ T cells held more expanded clones on average. Some nonresponders likewise displayed low normalized T-cell clonal expansion.

The receptor comes from an adult with an advanced solid tumor such as melanoma, head and neck, liver or kidney cancer. The rearrangement uses TRBV19 and TRBJ1-5; possibly TRBD1 for D (5 bases). The input for sequencing was CD4+ or CD8+ T cells sorted from blood, taken in a trial of the OX40 agonist ivuxolimab. The CDR3 nucleotides read TGTGCCAGTAGTATGTGGGGCAGCAATCAGCCCCAGCATTTT. Protein: CASSMWGSNQPQHF.